What follows are 7 T cell receptor beta chains derived from one specimen sequenced in a study of cytomegalovirus exposure and HLA in healthy donors. In the PCR, 60 Vbeta and 13 Jbeta primers were used. The assay was immunoSEQ multiplex PCR, and TCRdb's table has in-frame clones only and misses some. The sample holds 120,000 to 150,000 clones; about four fifths are singletons and the top ten take less than 3.5%. What was sequenced was PBMCs. These receptors originate from a male donor in good health and CMV-seronegative.

This clone showed up just once. The gene calls are TRBV5-1 and TRBJ2-2, with 7 bases aligning to TRBD1. Germline V gene sequence: CDR1 SGHRS, CDR2 YFSETQ. V was clipped by 8 bases and J by 4 bases; unmatched bases: 8. The CDR3 is made up of 14 amino acids. The CDR3 is CASYRDSGTGELFF. The CDR3 nucleotides are TGCGCCAGTTACCGGGACAGTGGCACCGGGGAGCTGTTTTTT. Drawing the rest from reference TRBV5-1 and TRBJ2-2, the complete variable domain is KAGVTQTPRYLIKTRGQQVTLSCSPISGHRSVSWYQQTPGQGLQFLFEYFSETQRNKGNFPGRFSGRQFSNSRSEMNVSTLELGDSALYLCASYRDSGTGELFFGEGSRLTVL.

The chain has TRBV29-1 and TRBJ2-3, with D hard to call. The V gene's germline CDR1 is SQVTM and CDR2 ANQGSEA. This CDR3 has 15 residues. Trimming removed 1 base at V and 1 base at J, with 12 bases between. Here the CDR3 DNA reads TGCAGCGTTGAAGGTCCCTCTCGGGGCACAGATACGCAGTATTTT. Its translation is CSVEGPSRGTDTQYF.

V usage is TRBV7-2 and J usage is TRBJ2-3; no clear D. The CDR3 is 13 residues long. Germline V gives CDR1 SGHTA, CDR2 FQGNSA. V dropped 5 bases and J dropped 6 bases, with 12 bases sitting between them. The CDR3 protein is CASSGDSEDTQYF. For the CDR3, the DNA is TGTGCCAGCAGCGGCGACTCGGAGGATACGCAGTATTTT.

V is TRBV27 and J is TRBJ2-1; 12 nucleotides agree with TRBD1. V shed 4 bases and J 7 bases; nucleotides not matched to a gene: 8. CDR1 and CDR2 from the germline V gene are MNHEY and SMNVEV (reference sequence). The CDR3 has 16 residues. The CDR3 sequence: CASSSTGQGAFNEQFF. As DNA, the CDR3 is TGTGCCAGCAGTTCCACGGGACAGGGGGCGTTTAATGAGCAGTTCTTC.

This clone was seen only once. V is TRBV4-2 and J is TRBJ2-7, with 8 bases that match TRBD2. V lost 3 bases, J lost 2 bases, and 6 bases stayed unmatched. From germline, CDR1 is LGHNA and CDR2 YNFKEQ. The CDR3 has 15 amino acids. The CDR3 nucleotides are TGTGCCAGCAGCCATCCCGGGACTAGTCCCTACGAGCAGTACTTC. Amino acid sequence: CASSHPGTSPYEQYF.

The J gene is TRBJ1-5, the V gene TRBV27, with a tentative D call TRBD1 (6 bases). Trimming cost V 5 bases and J 7 bases, with 15 bases left between them. Per the germline V gene, CDR1 is MNHEY and CDR2 is SMNVEV (reference sequence). There are 14 residues in the CDR3. The CDR3 region has the DNA TGTGCCAGCAGTACGACAGTTCAGGGGCAGCCCCAGCATTTT. Amino acids: CASSTTVQGQPQHF.

This sequence joins TRBV6-1 and TRBJ1-3, with 10 bases matching TRBD1. V was clipped by 3 bases and J by 6 bases; unmatched bases: 5. This CDR3 spans 15 amino acids. The germline CDR1 and CDR2 sequences are MNHNS and SASEGT. CDR3 DNA: TGTGCCAGCAGTGACGAAGGGACAGGGGCAAACACCATATATTTT. It specifies CASSDEGTGANTIYF.